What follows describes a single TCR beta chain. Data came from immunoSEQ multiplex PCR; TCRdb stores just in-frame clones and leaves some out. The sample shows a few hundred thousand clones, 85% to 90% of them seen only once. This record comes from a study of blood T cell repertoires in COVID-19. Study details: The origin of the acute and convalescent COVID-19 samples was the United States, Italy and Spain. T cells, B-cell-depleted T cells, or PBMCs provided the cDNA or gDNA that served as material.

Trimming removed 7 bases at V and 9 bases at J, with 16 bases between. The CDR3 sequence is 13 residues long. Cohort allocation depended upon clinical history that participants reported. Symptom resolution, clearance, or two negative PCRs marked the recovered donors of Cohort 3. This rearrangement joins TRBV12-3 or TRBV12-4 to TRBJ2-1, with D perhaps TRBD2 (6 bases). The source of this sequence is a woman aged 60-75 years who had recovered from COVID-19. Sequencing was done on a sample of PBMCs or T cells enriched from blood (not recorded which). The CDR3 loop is CASIRGLGGEQFF. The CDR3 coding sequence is TGTGCCAGCATTAGAGGGCTGGGAGGTGAGCAGTTCTTC.